This T cell receptor (beta chain) derives from a study of tumor-infiltrating lymphocytes in primary liver carcinoma. Points from the study as a whole: Tumor region pairs shared more overlap than did tumor-adjacent and tumor-blood pairs.

Extraction also yielded germline DNA, while blood RNA was obtained from unsorted whole blood. Chronic HBV infection was present, with no prior treatment. In germline, CDR1 is SGHAT, CDR2 FQDESV (reference sequence). The junction had 10 bases not matched to a gene; V was cut back by 7 bases and J by 2 bases. The CDR3 is 17 residues long. A primer in the constant region served to generate TCR beta cDNA from 450 to 600 ng of total RNA. Three rounds of nested multiplex PCR with slightly modified ARM-PCR produced TCR beta libraries. The first two PCR rounds used TRBV1-TRBV30 forward primers with a C-beta reverse primer, roughly 10 cycles each. In TCRdb, the multiplex PCR reads were re-called with MiXCR into one record per CDR3 protein. The sample consists of 320,000 or so distinct CDR3 sequences, less than 75% of them appearing once. Worth noting for this clonotype: Its antigen is not known.

The chain couples TRBV11-1 to TRBJ2-4; 11 positions agree with TRBD2. The sample taken for sequencing was peripheral blood. This TCR came from a man aged 35 to 55 with primary liver carcinoma and hepatitis B virus infection. In DNA form, the CDR3 reads TGTGCCAGCACCTTTCTCGGGACTAGCGGTACCAAAAACATTCAGTACTTC. Protein sequence: CASTFLGTSGTKNIQYF.